Below are 20 T cell receptor beta chains sequenced from a single sample in a study of CD8+ T cells in alopecia areata. The treatment is: oral pan-JAK inhibitor, 5-10 mg twice daily. cDNA serving as the sequencing template came from extracted, reverse transcribed RNA. The table came from immunoSEQ multiplex PCR; TCRdb's copy has only in-frame clones and leaves some out. The profile covers nearly 200,000 clones, with 55% to 75% appearing a single time and 5.5% to 6% taken by the ten largest. Source: CD4+ T cells sorted from blood, taken at week 24, from a patient treated with tofacitinib. The origin of the receptors is a human donor with alopecia areata.

This clone is a singleton in its sample. The chain recombines TRBV6-5 with TRBJ1-1; 8 nucleotides agree with TRBD1. Trimming took 4 bases from V and 6 from J; bases not matched to a gene: 7. CDR3 length: 14 amino acids. The germline CDR1 and CDR2 sequences are MNHEY and SVGAGI. The CDR3 sequence is CASSFQTGVAEAFF. CDR3 in DNA: TGTGCCAGCAGTTTCCAGACAGGGGTGGCTGAAGCTTTCTTT.

This clone has just a few counts. This sequence joins TRBV5-1 and TRBJ1-1, with D possibly being TRBD1 (5 bases). CDR1 and CDR2 from the germline V gene are SGHRS and YFSETQ. V was pared by 2 bases and J by 4 bases, with 9 bases between. This CDR3 is built from 13 residues. The CDR3 is CASSLQEATEAFF. Written as DNA, the CDR3 is TGCGCCAGCAGCTTACAGGAGGCCACTGAAGCTTTCTTT.

V gene TRBV15 combines with J gene TRBJ2-7; possibly TRBD1 for D (6 bases). With 0 bases removed from V and 2 bases from J, the gap between germline ends came to 8 bases. The germline V gene encodes CDR1 LNHNV and CDR2 YYDKDF (reference sequence). This CDR3 is 14 amino acids long. The CDR3 nucleotides are TGTGCCACCAGCAGAGAACAGGGCCCCTACGAGCAGTACTTC. Its protein product is CATSREQGPYEQYF.

This clone was seen a single time. This chain joins TRBV5-1 and TRBJ2-4; no definite D call. Germline lookup yields CDR1 SGHRS and CDR2 YFSETQ. The CDR3 extends over 14 amino acids. V was shortened by 0 bases and J by 0 bases, with 4 bases between the two germline ends. This CDR3 reads CASSLGTAKNIQYF. CDR3 nucleotide sequence: TGCGCCAGCAGCTTGGGGACAGCCAAAAACATTCAGTACTTC.

This sequence joins TRBV29-1 and TRBJ1-5; D not certain. V shed 4 bases and J shed 3 bases, with 10 bases lying between them. The CDR3 consists of 13 residues. The germline V gene has CDR1 SQVTM and CDR2 ANQGSEA. The CDR3 coding sequence is TGCAGCGTTGTGACGTTCCCCAATCAGCCCCAGCATTTT. Translated: CSVVTFPNQPQHF.

The chain uses TRBV30 and TRBJ1-2; TRBD1 might be the D (6 bases). Trimming took off 2 bases at V and 4 bases at J, with 14 bases between the two ends. The CDR3 extends over 14 amino acids. Germline V gene sequence: CDR1 GTSNPN, CDR2 SVGIG (reference sequence). The CDR3 here is CAWSSQGGGYGYTF. The CDR3 nucleotides read TGTGCCTGGAGTTCACAAGGGGGGGGCTATGGCTACACCTTC.

The chain links TRBV29-1 to TRBJ1-4, with D unresolved. Germline V CDR1 and CDR2: SQVTM, ANQGSEA. This CDR3 contains 12 residues. The V end lost 6 bases, the J end lost 3 bases, and 8 bases lay between the germline ends. The CDR3 sequence is CSVGRANEKLFF. The CDR3 DNA reads as TGCAGCGTAGGTAGAGCTAATGAAAAACTGTTTTTT.

The chain couples TRBV29-1 to TRBJ1-2; D remains unclear. From germline, CDR1 is SQVTM and CDR2 ANQGSEA. Trimming removed 1 base at V and 8 bases at J, with 11 bases between. This CDR3 spans 12 amino acids. DNA of the CDR3: TGCAGCGTTGAAGCTACCGAGAGGGGCTACACCTTC. The encoded protein is CSVEATERGYTF.

V gene TRBV4-2 combines with J gene TRBJ2-1; 9 bases match TRBD2. The junction had 12 bases not matched to a gene; V was cut back by 1 base and J by 8 bases. This CDR3 has 17 amino acids. Germline V lookup: CDR1 LGHNA, CDR2 YNFKEQ. CDR3 nucleotide sequence: TGTGCCAGCAGCCAAGCCGCCGGCGGGGGGGTTTCGGATGAGCAGTTCTTC. Protein sequence: CASSQAAGGGVSDEQFF.

This clone was observed a handful of times. The chain links TRBV29-1 to TRBJ1-1; 7 bases are shared with TRBD1. Germline CDR1 SQVTM, CDR2 ANQGSEA. The CDR3 sequence is 13 residues long. The J segment lost 5 bases and the V segment lost 5 bases, leaving 8 bases of the junction unmatched. This CDR3 is CSVLKTGETEAFF. The DNA for the CDR3 is TGCAGCGTTCTAAAAACAGGGGAAACTGAAGCTTTCTTT.

In its sample, this clone was seen a few times. The chain joins TRBV29-1 to TRBJ1-2, with D maybe TRBD1 (6 bases). The CDR3 has 13 amino acids. CDR1 SQVTM and CDR2 ANQGSEA come from the germline V gene. V lost 4 bases and J 0 bases, leaving 9 bases between the germline ends. CDR3: CSVGGASNYGYTF. The CDR3, as DNA: TGCAGCGTTGGGGGGGCTTCTAACTATGGCTACACCTTC.

This clone was observed a few times. This chain connects TRBV5-4 to TRBJ1-1; tentatively, D is TRBD1 (6 bases). Germline V lookup: CDR1 SGHNT, CDR2 YYREEE (reference sequence). This CDR3 has 14 residues. V dropped 10 bases and J dropped 0 bases, with 16 bases sitting between them. CDR3 loop: CAGHRGGLNTEAFF. CDR3 nucleotides: TGTGCCGGACATCGTGGGGGCCTGAACACTGAAGCTTTCTTT.

This clone was counted once. The V and J genes are TRBV20-1 and TRBJ1-1; D unresolved. The CDR3 is 9 residues long. Germline V lookup: CDR1 DFQATT, CDR2 SNEGSKA (reference sequence). The CDR3 bases are TGCAGCGCTGGGATTGAAGCTTTCTTT. Residues: CSAGIEAFF.

The rearrangement links TRBV2 to TRBJ1-1; D remains unclear. The germline CDR1 and CDR2 sequences are SNHLY and FYNNEI. Trimming took off 2 bases at V and 4 bases at J, with 8 bases between the two ends. The CDR3 spans 13 residues. The CDR3 bases are TGTGCCAGCAGTGAAAGGGAGGGCACTGAAGCTTTCTTT. It codes for CASSEREGTEAFF.

This clone was detected only once. The J gene is TRBJ1-2, the V gene TRBV7-6, with D tentatively TRBD1 (6 bases). Trimming removed 1 base from V and 4 bases from J, with 10 bases in between. The CDR3 totals 14 residues. The germline CDR1 and CDR2 sequences are SGHVS and FNYEAQ. The CDR3 is CASSLERGPYGYTF. The CDR3 region has the DNA TGTGCCAGCAGCTTAGAGCGGGGGCCCTATGGCTACACCTTC.

V gene TRBV27 combines with J gene TRBJ2-5, with D possibly TRBD1 on 6 matching bases. The V end was cut by 2 bases, the J end by 4 bases, with 14 bases between. In germline, CDR1 is MNHEY, CDR2 SMNVEV (reference sequence). CDR3 length: 15 amino acids. CDR3 bases: TGTGCCAGCAGTTTAAGCCAGGGGCGGCGAGAGACCCAGTACTTC. This gives the protein CASSLSQGRRETQYF.

This clone was detected a few times. V usage is TRBV6-1 and J usage is TRBJ2-7; TRBD2 might be the D (5 bases). This CDR3 spans 15 amino acids. V was trimmed by 0 bases and J by 3 bases, leaving 12 bases between them. Per germline, CDR1 MNHNS and CDR2 SASEGT. The CDR3 region is CASSEAAGIRYEQYF. CDR3 sequence (DNA): TGTGCCAGCAGTGAAGCGGCCGGGATCCGCTACGAGCAGTACTTC.

The chain uses TRBV25-1 and TRBJ2-2; either TRBD1 or TRBD2 may supply D (6 bases each). Trimming left V 6 bases short and J 7 bases short, with 15 bases between. The CDR3 extends over 14 amino acids. Germline CDR1 MGHDK, CDR2 SYGVNS. The CDR3 region is CASSRRGQLGELFF. Here the CDR3 DNA reads TGTGCCAGCAGCCGACGGGGGCAGCTCGGGGAGCTGTTTTTT.

In its sample, this clone was seen a few times. The V gene is TRBV2, the J gene TRBJ2-7; 8 bases map to TRBD1. This CDR3 contains 14 residues. With V trimmed by 6 bases and J by 2 bases, 6 bases remained unmatched. CDR1 SNHLY and CDR2 FYNNEI come from the germline V gene. CDR3 region: CASRSQQGAYEQYF. In DNA form, the CDR3 reads TGTGCCAGCAGATCACAACAGGGGGCCTACGAGCAGTACTTC.

The gene calls are TRBV30 and TRBJ2-7; maybe TRBD1 (5 bases). With 2 bases removed from V and 2 bases from J, the gap between germline ends came to 10 bases. Germline assignment: CDR1 GTSNPN and CDR2 SVGIG (reference sequence). This CDR3 spans 13 amino acids. CDR3 sequence (DNA): TGTGCCTGGAGTCCCGGCAGGGCCTACGAGCAGTACTTC. Residues: CAWSPGRAYEQYF.